These T cell receptor beta chains were read from a single sample in a study of spatial heterogeneity in lung cancer. Each CDR3 protein is one row after TCRdb ran MiXCR on the 5' RACE reads. Of about 82,000 distinct CDR3 sequences listed, approximately 12% are singletons. The specimen was PBMCs, collected at surgery. These receptors all stem from a male donor with early-stage non-small cell lung cancer. Both conserved end residues are part of each CDR3. The D gene is left open where the match is weak. Clone size, where shown, is once, few, many, or a class for clones that have expanded.

D,size,J,V,CDR3,DNA
.,few,TRBJ2-3,TRBV7-8,CASSLGLRGADTQYF,TGTGCCAGCAGCTTAGGCCTAAGGGGGGCAGATACGCAGTATTTT
TRBD1,few,TRBJ2-7,TRBV29-1,CSVRTGRSYEQYF,TGCAGCGTCCGGACAGGGAGGTCCTACGAGCAGTACTTC
TRBD1,few,TRBJ1-1,TRBV29-1,CSVGPGGAYTEAFF,TGCAGCGTTGGCCCAGGGGGCGCATATACTGAAGCTTTCTTT
.,few,TRBJ1-5,TRBV4-1,CASSQVGDVRLSNQPQHF,TGCGCCAGCAGCCAAGTGGGGGACGTCCGTCTTAGCAATCAGCCCCAGCATTTT
.,.,TRBJ2-1,TRBV24-1,CATSDRTPRTNEQFF,TGTGCCACCAGTGATCGGACTCCCCGCACTAATGAGCAGTTCTTC
.,.,TRBJ2-5,TRBV25-1,CASSEYGRVQETQYF,TGTGCCAGCAGTGAATACGGAAGAGTACAAGAGACCCAGTACTTC
TRBD2,few,TRBJ2-7,TRBV3-1,CASSKRDHSYEQYF,TGTGCCAGCAGCAAGCGGGACCACTCCTACGAGCAGTACTTC
TRBD2,.,TRBJ2-3,TRBV3-1,CASSQGLAGRTDTQYF,TGTGCCAGCAGCCAAGGACTAGCGGGACGCACAGATACGCAGTATTTT
TRBD2,.,TRBJ2-7,TRBV19,CASSIGLAYEQYF,TGTGCCAGTAGTATTGGACTAGCCTACGAGCAGTACTTC
TRBD2,.,TRBJ2-7,TRBV11-2,CASSSAASGEYEQYF,TGTGCCAGCAGCTCGGCCGCTAGCGGGGAGTACGAGCAGTACTTC
.,.,TRBJ2-7,TRBV7-2,CASSLGAVPYEQYF,TGTGCCAGCAGCTTAGGAGCGGTACCGTACGAGCAGTACTTC
.,many,TRBJ1-1,TRBV30,CAWRGKGLNTEAFF,TGTGCCTGGAGGGGCAAGGGTTTGAACACTGAAGCTTTCTTT